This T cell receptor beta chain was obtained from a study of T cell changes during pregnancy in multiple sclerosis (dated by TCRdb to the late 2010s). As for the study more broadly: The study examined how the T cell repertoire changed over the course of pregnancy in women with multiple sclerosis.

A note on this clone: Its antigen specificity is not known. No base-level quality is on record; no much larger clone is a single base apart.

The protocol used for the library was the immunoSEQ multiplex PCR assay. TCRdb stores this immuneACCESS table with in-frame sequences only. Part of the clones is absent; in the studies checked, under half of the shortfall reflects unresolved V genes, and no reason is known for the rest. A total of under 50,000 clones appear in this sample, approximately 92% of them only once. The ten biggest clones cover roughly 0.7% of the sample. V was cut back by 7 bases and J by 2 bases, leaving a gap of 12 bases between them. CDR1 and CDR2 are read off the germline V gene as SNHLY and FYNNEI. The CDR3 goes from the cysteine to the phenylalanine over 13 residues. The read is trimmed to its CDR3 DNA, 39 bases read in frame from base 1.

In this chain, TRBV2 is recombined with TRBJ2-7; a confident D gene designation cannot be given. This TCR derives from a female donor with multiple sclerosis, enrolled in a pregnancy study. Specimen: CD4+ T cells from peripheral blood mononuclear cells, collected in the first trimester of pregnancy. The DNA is TGTGCCAGCAATGGAGTCCTTACCTACGAGCAGTACTTC. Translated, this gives CASNGVLTYEQYF.